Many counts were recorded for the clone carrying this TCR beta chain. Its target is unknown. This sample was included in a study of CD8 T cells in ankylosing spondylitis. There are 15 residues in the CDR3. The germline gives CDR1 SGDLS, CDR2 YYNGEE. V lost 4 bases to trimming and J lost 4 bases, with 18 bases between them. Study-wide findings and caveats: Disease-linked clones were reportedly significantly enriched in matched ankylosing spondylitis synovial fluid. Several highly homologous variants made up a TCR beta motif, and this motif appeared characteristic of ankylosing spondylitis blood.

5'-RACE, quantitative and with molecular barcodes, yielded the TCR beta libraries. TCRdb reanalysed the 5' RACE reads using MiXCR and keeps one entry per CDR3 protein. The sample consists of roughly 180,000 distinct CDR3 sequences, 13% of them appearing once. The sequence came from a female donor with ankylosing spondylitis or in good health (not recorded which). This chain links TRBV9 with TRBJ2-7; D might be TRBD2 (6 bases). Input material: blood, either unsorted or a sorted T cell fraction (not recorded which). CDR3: CASSPPGSGDYEQYF. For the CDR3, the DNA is TGTGCCAGCAGCCCCCCAGGTAGCGGAGATTACGAGCAGTACTTC.